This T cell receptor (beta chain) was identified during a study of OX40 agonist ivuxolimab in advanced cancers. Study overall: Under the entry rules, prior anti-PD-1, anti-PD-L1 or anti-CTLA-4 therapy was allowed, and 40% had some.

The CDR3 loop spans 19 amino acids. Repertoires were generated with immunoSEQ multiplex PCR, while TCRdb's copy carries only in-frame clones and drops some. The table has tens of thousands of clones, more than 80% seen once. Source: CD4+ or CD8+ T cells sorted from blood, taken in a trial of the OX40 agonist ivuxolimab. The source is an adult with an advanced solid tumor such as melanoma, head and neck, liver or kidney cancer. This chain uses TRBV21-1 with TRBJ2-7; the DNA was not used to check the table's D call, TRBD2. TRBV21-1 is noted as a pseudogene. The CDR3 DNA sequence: TGTGCCAGCAGCAAAGTGGTACTAGCGGGGCTAGGAAGCTCCTACGAGCAGTACGTC. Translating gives CASSKVVLAGLGSSYEQYV.